The 8 T cell receptor beta chains below were found in one sample sequenced in a study of shared clonotypes between healthy human individuals. Sequenced by immunoSEQ multiplex PCR; TCRdb stores in-frame clones only, minus some. Of about 1 million clones in the sample, about 80% are singletons; the top ten hold about 1.5%. Sequences were obtained from memory CD4+ T cells sorted from blood. Subset here: CD45RA-negative fraction. The receptors here all came from a man aged 18-30 years in good health.

V and J are TRBV6-6 and TRBJ1-6; no firm D call. The CDR3 runs to 14 residues. V lost 0 bases to trimming and J lost 9 bases, with 9 bases between them. Germline values: CDR1 MNHNY, CDR2 SVGAGI (reference sequence). CDR3 bases: TGTGCCAGCAGTTACTCCCCAGGAATTTCACCCCTCCACTTT. It encodes CASSYSPGISPLHF.

This clone was seen a handful of times. The chain recombines TRBV11-2 with TRBJ2-7; no clear D. Germline loops: CDR1 SGHAT, CDR2 FQNNGV. The ends were cut back, 3 bases at V and 3 bases at J, with 15 bases in the middle. The CDR3 consists of 15 residues. CDR3 sequence reads: CASSLVRPGHYEQYF. The CDR3 DNA follows: TGTGCCAGCAGCTTGGTGAGGCCCGGTCACTACGAGCAGTACTTC.

The rearrangement uses TRBV19 and TRBJ1-2; the D gene is possibly TRBD1 (5 bases). The length of the CDR3 is 13 residues. Germline V gene lookup returns CDR1 LNHDA and CDR2 SQIVND (reference sequence). Trimming pared 3 bases from V and 4 bases from J, leaving 9 bases between. The CDR3 nucleotides read TGTGCCAGTAGTATTGGGGCAGCCTATGGCTACACCTTC. Its protein is CASSIGAAYGYTF.

This clone turned up a few times. The chain recombines TRBV7-2 with TRBJ1-4; D gene ambiguous. V lost 5 bases to trimming and J lost 4 bases, with 26 bases between them. CDR3 size: 19 residues. Germline loops: CDR1 SGHTA, CDR2 FQGNSA. CDR3 residues: CASSPLTLSGVLGNEKLFF. In nucleotides, the CDR3 is TGTGCCAGCAGCCCTCTTACTTTGAGCGGGGTGCTGGGTAATGAAAAACTGTTTTTT. The full variable domain, its missing parts supplied by reference TRBV7-2 and TRBJ1-4, is GAGVSQSPSNKVTEKGKDVELRCDPISGHTALYWYRQSLGQGLEFLIYFQGNSAPDKSGLPSDRFSAERTGGSVSTLTIQRTQQEDSAVYLCASSPLTLSGVLGNEKLFFGSGTQLSVL.

The chain recombines TRBV19 with TRBJ2-2; D might be TRBD1 or TRBD2, each matching 5 bases. The CDR3 length is 16 residues. CDR1 and CDR2 from the germline V gene are LNHDA and SQIVND (reference sequence). Trimming shortened V by 8 bases and J by 2 bases, and 18 bases separated the two germline ends. Here the CDR3 DNA reads TGTGCCAGTCTGTCGGGGCAGTTCACCAACACCGGGGAGCTGTTTTTT. Translation: CASLSGQFTNTGELFF.

This clone was detected ten times or more. CDR3 sequence reads: CASSTNLGGTQYF. The CDR3 DNA sequence: TGTGCCAGCAGCACCAACTTAGGGGGGACCCAGTACTTC. This chain uses TRBV7-2 with TRBJ2-5; possible D gene TRBD1, 6 bases. CDR1 SGHTA and CDR2 FQGNSA come from the germline V gene. The CDR3 length is 13 residues. V lost 5 bases and J 7 bases, leaving 14 bases between the germline ends.

The rearrangement joins TRBV6-5 to TRBJ1-6; D might be TRBD1 (5 bases). The CDR3 consists of 15 residues. The V gene lost 2 bases and the J gene lost 7 bases, with 12 bases spanning the gap. The germline V gene encodes CDR1 MNHEY and CDR2 SVGAGI. CDR3 residues: CASSYEAGNNSPLHF. CDR3 nucleotides: TGTGCCAGCAGTTACGAGGCAGGGAACAATTCACCCCTCCACTTT.

This chain connects TRBV10-3 to TRBJ2-2; the D is unclear. The CDR3 covers 14 residues. The V gene's germline CDR1 is ENHRY and CDR2 SYGVKD. V lost 7 bases and J lost 1, with 10 bases in between. CDR3 bases: TGTGCCATCATGGGGTCAGGGAACACCGGGGAGCTGTTTTTT. Protein product: CAIMGSGNTGELFF.